A single sample is the source of the 12 T cell receptor beta chains below, sequenced in a study of Graves' ophthalmopathy and Graves' hyperthyroidism. Amplification of the TCR beta CDR3 regions used RNA transcripts (as template). The workflow started with a first-round RT-PCR run with HTBI primers and then moved on to a second-round multiplex PCR. TCRdb itself ran the multiplex PCR reads through MiXCR, one entry per CDR3 protein. The sample yields 400,000 to 500,000 distinct CDR3 sequences, approximately 21% seen once. Sequenced: peripheral blood. Every receptor here comes from a woman younger than 35 with stable Graves' hyperthyroidism.

This clonotype was seen many times. The chain uses TRBV20-1 and TRBJ2-7; D is possibly TRBD2 (5 bases). The ends were cut back, 3 bases at V and 5 bases at J, with 11 bases in the middle. This CDR3 is 12 amino acids long. Per the germline V gene, CDR1 is DFQATT and CDR2 is SNEGSKA (reference sequence). The CDR3 sequence is CSASPSLNEQYF. As DNA, the CDR3 is TGCAGTGCTAGTCCTAGCCTCAACGAGCAGTACTTC.

This clonotype showed up many times. The chain recombines TRBV7-3 with TRBJ2-2; D possibly matches TRBD1 or TRBD2 (5 bases each). Germline V gene sequence: CDR1 SGHTA, CDR2 FQGTGA. V was pared by 4 bases and J by 0 bases, with 12 bases between. The CDR3 is 16 residues long. CDR3: CASSSNGAANTGELFF. The CDR3 DNA reads as TGTGCCAGCAGCTCTAACGGGGCGGCGAACACCGGGGAGCTGTTTTTT. Together with reference TRBV7-3 and TRBJ2-2, the CDR3 gives the full variable domain: GAGVSQTPSNKVTEKGKYVELRCDPISGHTALYWYRQSLGQGPEFLIYFQGTGAADDSGLPNDRFFAVRPEGSVSTLKIQRTERGDSAVYLCASSSNGAANTGELFFGEGSRLTVL.

This clonotype was recorded many times. The chain links TRBV28 to TRBJ2-7; 10 bases fit TRBD1. There are 14 residues in the CDR3. CDR1 is MDHEN, CDR2 SYDVKM, per germline. V lost 6 bases and J lost 2; bases outside the gene matches: 4. The CDR3 protein is CASRWTGGPYEQYF. DNA for the CDR3: TGTGCCAGCAGGTGGACAGGGGGGCCCTACGAGCAGTACTTC.

This clonotype came up many times. V and J are TRBV19 and TRBJ2-7; 8 bases are shared with TRBD1. J was trimmed by 4 bases and V by 4 bases; bases with no gene match: 9. CDR1 and CDR2 from the germline V gene are LNHDA and SQIVND (reference sequence). The CDR3 has 15 residues. The CDR3 bases are TGTGCCAGTAGTACGACCTCGGGACAGGCTTACGAGCAGTACTTC. Protein product: CASSTTSGQAYEQYF.

Many counts were recorded for this clonotype. V usage is TRBV11-2 and J usage is TRBJ2-5, with 13 bases aligning to TRBD2. The CDR3 consists of 17 residues. Germline loops: CDR1 SGHAT, CDR2 FQNNGV. The J segment lost 0 bases and the V segment lost 5 bases, leaving 6 bases of the junction unmatched. Here the CDR3 reads CASSLGLAGLYQETQYF. The CDR3 DNA sequence: TGTGCCAGCAGCCTGGGACTAGCGGGACTGTACCAAGAGACCCAGTACTTC. Variable domain in full (rest from reference TRBV11-2 and TRBJ2-5): EAGVAQSPRYKIIEKRQSVAFWCNPISGHATLYWYQQILGQGPKLLIQFQNNGVVDDSQLPKDRFSAERLKGVDSTLKIQPAKLEDSAVYLCASSLGLAGLYQETQYFGPGTRLLVL.

This clonotype was seen at least ten times. This chain joins TRBV27 and TRBJ2-7; the D call may be TRBD1 or TRBD2 (6 bases each). Deletions cut 5 bases from V and 4 bases from J, with 18 bases between. CDR3 size: 15 residues. Germline lookup yields CDR1 MNHEY and CDR2 SMNVEV (reference sequence). CDR3 nucleotides: TGTGCCAGCAGTCCTTATATGGGGGCGGGGTACGAGCAGTACTTC. Translation gives CASSPYMGAGYEQYF.

On this clonotype itself: At one of its ends the junction is not consistent with the germline gene, which may arise from a read error. The chain uses TRBV12-3 or TRBV12-4 and TRBJ2-7; D perhaps matches TRBD1 (5 bases). CDR3 length equals 13 residues. The CDR3 protein is CASSLIGVYDQYF. DNA of the CDR3: TGTGCCAGCAGTTTAATAGGGGTATACGATCAGTACTTC.

This clonotype was observed at least ten times. The chain couples TRBV30 to TRBJ2-2; no clear D. This CDR3 is 15 amino acids long. Germline CDR1 is GTSNPN and CDR2 is SVGIG (reference sequence). Between the trimmed V and J ends, which lost 4 bases and 7 bases, there was a span of 19 bases. The CDR3 loop is CAWKALSIRGGELFF. The CDR3 nucleotides are TGTGCCTGGAAGGCGCTATCAATTAGAGGCGGGGAGCTGTTTTTT.

This clonotype has ten or more counts. This chain joins TRBV12-3 or TRBV12-4 and TRBJ2-7, with no clear D. The CDR3 runs to 13 residues. Trimming left V 2 bases short and J 1 base short, with 6 bases between. Here the CDR3 reads CASSLISSYEQYF. CDR3 nucleotides: TGTGCCAGCAGTTTAATATCTTCCTACGAGCAGTACTTC.

This clonotype was seen ten or more times. This chain joins TRBV30 and TRBJ2-7, with D unclear. Germline V gene data show CDR1 as GTSNPN and CDR2 as SVGIG (reference sequence). Trimming removed 3 bases from V and 5 bases from J, with 8 bases in between. The CDR3 is 11 residues long. Written as DNA, the CDR3 is TGTGCCTGGAGGAGGCTTCACGAGCAGTACTTC. Its translation: CAWRRLHEQYF.

The rearrangement joins TRBV6-4 to TRBJ1-3, with TRBD1 identical over 7 bases. Per germline, CDR1 MRHNA and CDR2 SNTAGT. V trimming: 7 bases; J trimming: 3 bases; junction bases outside the gene matches: 3. The CDR3 runs 13 residues. CDR3 sequence (DNA): TGTGCCAGCACAGCAGGGGGTGGAAACACCATATATTTT. Encoded protein: CASTAGGGNTIYF.

This clonotype has more than one count but fewer than ten. This chain links TRBV20-1 with TRBJ2-2; 13 positions match TRBD2. CDR3 length equals 18 residues. V lost 2 bases to trimming and J lost 3 bases; unmatched junction nucleotides: 9. Germline V CDR1 and CDR2: DFQATT, SNEGSKA (reference sequence). The CDR3 is CSARSGLAGDSHTGELFF. The CDR3 bases are TGCAGTGCTAGATCCGGACTAGCGGGAGATTCGCACACCGGGGAGCTGTTTTTT.